The rows below give T cell receptor beta chains drawn from one sample of a study of blood T cell repertoires in COVID-19. Assay: immunoSEQ multiplex PCR; the TCRdb copy retains only in-frame clones and omits some. The sample lists roughly 250,000 clones, 80% to 90% occurring once. The sample comprised peripheral blood. All receptors come from a man under 40 with acute or convalescent COVID-19. Each CDR3 is given with its conserved first and last residue. D genes are given only for firm matches. The listing skips clone size in some rows; elsewhere it reads once, few, many or a size class.

abundance: .
v_gene: TRBV30
d_gene: TRBD2
j_gene: TRBJ2-1
CDR3aa: CAWSPGLAANEQFF

abundance: once
v_gene: TRBV19
d_gene: TRBD1
j_gene: TRBJ2-2
CDR3aa: CASSGQVITGELFF

abundance: .
v_gene: TRBV3-1/TRBV3-2
d_gene: TRBD2
j_gene: TRBJ2-2
CDR3aa: CASRGTSDTGELFF

abundance: .
v_gene: TRBV5-1
d_gene: .
j_gene: TRBJ1-5
CDR3aa: CASSLGAGREPQHF

abundance: .
v_gene: TRBV28
d_gene: TRBD1
j_gene: TRBJ1-2
CDR3aa: CASRVDRVTTF

abundance: once
v_gene: TRBV2
d_gene: .
j_gene: TRBJ1-4
CDR3aa: CASRASFSTNEKLFF

abundance: .
v_gene: TRBV6-1
d_gene: .
j_gene: TRBJ1-1
CDR3aa: CASSEAPPGGAFLGMNTEAFF

abundance: .
v_gene: TRBV7-8
d_gene: TRBD1
j_gene: TRBJ2-6
CDR3aa: CASSGRTGKVLTF

abundance: .
v_gene: TRBV24-1
d_gene: TRBD2
j_gene: TRBJ2-3
CDR3aa: CATSEGLAGGLADTQYF

abundance: .
v_gene: TRBV27
d_gene: TRBD1
j_gene: TRBJ2-4
CDR3aa: CASSRGGDRGLLNIQYF

abundance: .
v_gene: TRBV3-1/TRBV3-2
d_gene: .
j_gene: TRBJ2-2
CDR3aa: CASSHSNTGELFF

abundance: .
v_gene: TRBV15
d_gene: .
j_gene: TRBJ1-1
CDR3aa: CATSSIGVNTEAFF

abundance: .
v_gene: TRBV12-3/TRBV12-4
d_gene: TRBD1
j_gene: TRBJ1-1
CDR3aa: CASSTDRGTEAFF

abundance: .
v_gene: TRBV30
d_gene: .
j_gene: TRBJ2-1
CDR3aa: CAWSVVASFIRMRKNEQFF

abundance: .
v_gene: TRBV7-3
d_gene: TRBD1
j_gene: TRBJ1-1
CDR3aa: CASSFSGQGEAFF

abundance: .
v_gene: TRBV18
d_gene: TRBD1
j_gene: TRBJ1-3
CDR3aa: CASSPGTGGNTIYF

abundance: .
v_gene: TRBV2
d_gene: TRBD1
j_gene: TRBJ1-5
CDR3aa: CASRDRGLNQPQHF

abundance: .
v_gene: TRBV7-3
d_gene: TRBD1
j_gene: TRBJ2-3
CDR3aa: CASSLQGAAADTQYF

abundance: .
v_gene: TRBV6-5
d_gene: .
j_gene: TRBJ2-7
CDR3aa: CASRADLLLEREQYF

abundance: .
v_gene: TRBV6-5
d_gene: TRBD1
j_gene: TRBJ1-5
CDR3aa: CASSWDRMGNQPQHF

abundance: .
v_gene: TRBV7-2
d_gene: .
j_gene: TRBJ1-4
CDR3aa: CASSLGQTSEKLFF

abundance: few
v_gene: TRBV7-9
d_gene: TRBD2
j_gene: TRBJ2-2
CDR3aa: CASRPGLAKLSNTGELFF

abundance: .
v_gene: TRBV7-9
d_gene: .
j_gene: TRBJ2-3
CDR3aa: CASSFLGPIFPDTQYF

abundance: .
v_gene: TRBV9
d_gene: .
j_gene: TRBJ2-7
CDR3aa: CASSPRQEPTHEQYF

abundance: .
v_gene: TRBV9
d_gene: TRBD1
j_gene: TRBJ2-2
CDR3aa: CASDRANTGELFF

abundance: .
v_gene: TRBV27
d_gene: .
j_gene: TRBJ2-3
CDR3aa: CASSPSGGFRTDTQYF

abundance: .
v_gene: TRBV2
d_gene: TRBD1
j_gene: TRBJ1-4
CDR3aa: CASSTQGQSNEKLFF

abundance: .
v_gene: TRBV1
d_gene: .
j_gene: TRBJ1-5
CDR3aa: CTSSQDPGVRLYSNQPQHF

abundance: .
v_gene: TRBV4-1
d_gene: TRBD1
j_gene: TRBJ1-2
CDR3aa: CASSYLITGVNYGYTF

abundance: .
v_gene: TRBV19
d_gene: TRBD1
j_gene: TRBJ2-3
CDR3aa: CASSMRQGPDTQYF

abundance: .
v_gene: TRBV6-5
d_gene: TRBD1
j_gene: TRBJ1-1
CDR3aa: CASTSGQGRIAFF

abundance: .
v_gene: TRBV9
d_gene: .
j_gene: TRBJ2-1
CDR3aa: CASSVVGENYNEQFF

abundance: .
v_gene: TRBV15
d_gene: .
j_gene: TRBJ1-5
CDR3aa: CATEPGGSNQPQHF

abundance: .
v_gene: TRBV2
d_gene: TRBD1
j_gene: TRBJ1-4
CDR3aa: CASTPTGVGEKLFF

abundance: once
v_gene: TRBV18
d_gene: .
j_gene: TRBJ1-5
CDR3aa: CASSQEGGQPQHF

abundance: .
v_gene: TRBV3-1/TRBV3-2
d_gene: .
j_gene: TRBJ2-3
CDR3aa: CASSPWGGSTDTQYF

abundance: .
v_gene: TRBV30
d_gene: TRBD1
j_gene: TRBJ2-1
CDR3aa: CAWQKTGGGEQFF

abundance: .
v_gene: TRBV14
d_gene: TRBD2
j_gene: TRBJ2-3
CDR3aa: CASSQWTSANTQYF

abundance: once
v_gene: TRBV5-1
d_gene: .
j_gene: TRBJ1-4
CDR3aa: CASTMGRGTNEKLFF

abundance: .
v_gene: TRBV30
d_gene: .
j_gene: TRBJ2-2
CDR3aa: CAWTRTALNTGELFF